Listed below are T cell receptor beta chains from one sample, sequenced in a study of blood T cell repertoires in COVID-19. Produced via immunoSEQ multiplex PCR; TCRdb's table is partial and in-frame only. The table includes under 250,000 clones, just under 85% detected once. Material: peripheral blood. The receptor source for this set is a man at least 80 years old with acute or convalescent COVID-19. The CDR3 runs from the conserved cysteine through the conserved F or W. Fields, in order: V gene, clone size, D gene, J gene, CDR3 DNA, CDR3 protein. D genes are given only for firm matches. For some rows the clone size is stated as once, few or many, or as a class when expanded; others skip it.

>TRBV5-8|-|-|TRBJ1-1
TGTGCCAGCAGCTTGAATATTGGCAGGGTGGACACTGAAGCTTTCTTT
CASSLNIGRVDTEAFF
>TRBV5-4|-|TRBD1|TRBJ2-5
TGTGCCACCGGACAGGGCCCAGTGAGAGAGACCCAGTACTTC
CATGQGPVRETQYF
>TRBV30|few|TRBD2|TRBJ2-1
TGTGCCTGGAAAATAGCGGGAGGGAACAATGAGCAGTTCTTC
CAWKIAGGNNEQFF
>TRBV5-1|-|TRBD1|TRBJ2-3
TGCGCCAGCAGCTTGCCTGGGACAGGGGGCGCCACAGATACGCAGTATTTT
CASSLPGTGGATDTQYF
>TRBV2|-|TRBD1|TRBJ1-2
TGTGCCAGCAGTGATTTAGGGGGCCGCTATGGCTACACCTTC
CASSDLGGRYGYTF
>TRBV6-5|-|-|TRBJ2-1
TGTGCCAGCAGTACTGGGGCAGAGAGGTACAATGAGCAGTTCTTC
CASSTGAERYNEQFF
>TRBV5-1|-|-|TRBJ1-4
TGCGCCAGCAGCTTGGGGCTCTCCGCCCAAAATAATGAAAAACTGTTTTTT
CASSLGLSAQNNEKLFF
>TRBV11-3|-|-|TRBJ1-6
TGTGCCAGCAGCTTAGCTCAAAGGGGCCCCTATAATTCACCCCTCCACTTT
CASSLAQRGPYNSPLHF
>TRBV5-4|-|TRBD1|TRBJ2-7
TGTGCCAGCAGCTTAGATACTGGCGGGACAGGGGCAGAGCAGTACTTC
CASSLDTGGTGAEQYF
>TRBV24-1|-|TRBD1|TRBJ1-2
TGTGCCACCAGTCCGAACGGGGGGACAGGCAACTATGGCTACACCTTC
CATSPNGGTGNYGYTF
>TRBV12-2|-|-|TRBJ1-2
TGTGCAAGTCGCTTAATAGGAGGGTCCGGCTACACCTTC
CASRLIGGSGYTF
>TRBV19|-|TRBD1|TRBJ2-2
TGTGCCAGTAGTAACTTCGGGACAGGGAACACCGGGGAGCTGTTTTTT
CASSNFGTGNTGELFF
>TRBV19|once|-|TRBJ1-5
TGTGCCAGTAGTATTAGAACAGGGAGTAGCAATCAGCCCCAGCATTTT
CASSIRTGSSNQPQHF
>TRBV7-9|-|-|TRBJ1-6
TGTGCCAGCAGCCTAGACAGTCTTAATTCACCCCTCCACTTT
CASSLDSLNSPLHF
>TRBV11-2|-|-|TRBJ1-4
TGTGCCAGCAGCCCCCTGGGGGGTACTAATGAAAAACTGTTTTTT
CASSPLGGTNEKLFF
>TRBV27|-|TRBD1|TRBJ2-2
TGTGCCAGCAAGAAGACAGGGGGCGCCGGGGAGCTGTTTTTT
CASKKTGGAGELFF
>TRBV7-8|-|TRBD1|TRBJ2-7
TGTGCCAGCAGCTTAGGCGAGACAGGGGTCTACGAGCAGTACTTC
CASSLGETGVYEQYF
>TRBV18|-|TRBD2|TRBJ2-5
TGTGCCAGCTCATCGGGACTAGCGGGAGGGATTCGGGAGACCCAGTACTTC
CASSSGLAGGIRETQYF
>TRBV10-1|-|-|TRBJ2-1
TGCGCCAGCAGTGAGTCGGGGGGGGGCAACAATGAGCAGTTCTTC
CASSESGGGNNEQFF
>TRBV6-5|-|TRBD2|TRBJ2-7
TGTGCCAGCAGTATCCCGACTAGCGGGAACTACGAGCAGTACTTC
CASSIPTSGNYEQYF
>TRBV6-6|-|-|TRBJ1-1
TGTGCCAGCAGTTATGCGGAAGCGAACACTGAAGCTTTCTTT
CASSYAEANTEAFF
>TRBV6-5|-|TRBD1|TRBJ1-2
TGTGCCAGCAGGGCAGGGGGCGACTATGGCTACACCTTC
CASRAGGDYGYTF
>TRBV24-1|-|TRBD2|TRBJ2-7
TGTGCCACCCGCTCCGGGGAGGGACCCTACGAGCAGTACTTC
CATRSGEGPYEQYF
>TRBV19|many|TRBD1|TRBJ2-7
TGTGCCAGTAGCGGGACAGTCTCCTACGAGCAGTACTTC
CASSGTVSYEQYF
>TRBV2|once|TRBD1|TRBJ1-2
TGTGCCAGCAGTGAAGCTCCGGGGACAGGGGTATATGGCTACACCTTC
CASSEAPGTGVYGYTF
>TRBV6-6|-|-|TRBJ1-1
TGTGCCAGCAGTATTCGAGGCGGGGGGATCACTGAAGCTTTCTTT
CASSIRGGGITEAFF
>TRBV19|-|TRBD1|TRBJ2-7
TGTGCCAGTAGTCCCCGACAGGGGTACTACGAGCAGTACTTC
CASSPRQGYYEQYF
>TRBV5-1|-|TRBD1|TRBJ2-7
TGCGCCAGCAGCTCGGCCCCGGGACAGGGGGCGCGGGCTCACGAGCAGTACTTC
CASSSAPGQGARAHEQYF
>TRBV11-2|-|-|TRBJ2-7
TGTGCCAGCACCCCTACAAGGGCAGGGGCCTACGAGCAGTACTTC
CASTPTRAGAYEQYF
>TRBV28|-|TRBD1|TRBJ1-5
TGTGCCAGCAGAAACAGGGGGGGGAATCAGCCCCAGCATTTT
CASRNRGGNQPQHF
>TRBV6-5|-|-|TRBJ1-4
TGTGCCAGCAGCCCCCCGGGAGAAGAAAAACTGTTTTTT
CASSPPGEEKLFF
>TRBV30|-|-|TRBJ2-7
TGTGCCTGGAGTGTAAACCTACCTACCTACGAGCAGTACTTC
CAWSVNLPTYEQYF
>TRBV5-6|-|-|TRBJ1-5
TGTGCCAGCAGCTGGGGGACAAGTCTTAGCGATCAGCCCCAGCATTTT
CASSWGTSLSDQPQHF
>TRBV3-1/TRBV3-2|once|-|TRBJ1-6
TGTGCCAGCAGCCGGGCAGCTTATAATTCACCCCTCCACTTT
CASSRAAYNSPLHF
>TRBV9|-|TRBD2|TRBJ2-1
TGTGCCAGCAGCGTCGGGGGGATCGAGCAGTTCTTC
CASSVGGIEQFF
>TRBV24-1|-|TRBD2|TRBJ2-2
TGTGCCACCAGTGATTTCACTAGCGGGAGGGAGCTGTTTTTT
CATSDFTSGRELFF
>TRBV6-5|-|TRBD1|TRBJ1-1
TGTGCCAGCAGTTCTCGAGACAGGGGGCCAACTGAAGCTTTCTTT
CASSSRDRGPTEAFF
>TRBV28|-|-|TRBJ2-3
TGTGCCAGCAATACAGGGTATACGCAGTATTTT
CASNTGYTQYF
>TRBV7-3|-|-|TRBJ1-1
TGTGCCAGCAGCTTAACAGGGGGGAACACTGAAGCTTTCTTT
CASSLTGGNTEAFF
>TRBV5-5|-|-|TRBJ1-5
TGTGCCAGCAGCTTGTCCGGGGATAGCAATCAGCCCCAGCATTTT
CASSLSGDSNQPQHF
>TRBV3-1/TRBV3-2|-|-|TRBJ2-6
TGTGCCAGCAGCCAAGTAGGGGCTGGGGCCAACGTCCTGACTTTC
CASSQVGAGANVLTF